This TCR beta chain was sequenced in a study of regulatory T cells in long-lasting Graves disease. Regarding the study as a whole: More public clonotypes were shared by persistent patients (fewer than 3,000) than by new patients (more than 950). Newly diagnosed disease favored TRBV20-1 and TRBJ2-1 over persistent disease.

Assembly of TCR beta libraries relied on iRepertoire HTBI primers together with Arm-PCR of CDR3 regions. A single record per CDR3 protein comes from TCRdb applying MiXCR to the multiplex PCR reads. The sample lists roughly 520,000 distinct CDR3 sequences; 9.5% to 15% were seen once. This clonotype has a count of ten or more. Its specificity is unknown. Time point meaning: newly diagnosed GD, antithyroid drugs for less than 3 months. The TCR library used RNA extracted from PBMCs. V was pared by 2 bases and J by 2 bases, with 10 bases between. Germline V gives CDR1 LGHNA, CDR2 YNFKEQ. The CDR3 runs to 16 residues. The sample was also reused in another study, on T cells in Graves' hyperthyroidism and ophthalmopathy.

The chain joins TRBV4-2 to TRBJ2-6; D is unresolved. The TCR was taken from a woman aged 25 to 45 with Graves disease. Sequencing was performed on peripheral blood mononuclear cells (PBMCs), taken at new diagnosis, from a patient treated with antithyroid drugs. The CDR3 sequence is CASSQRGYAGANVLTF. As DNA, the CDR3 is TGTGCCAGCAGCCAAAGAGGTTACGCTGGGGCCAACGTCCTGACTTTC.